The T cell receptor beta chain described here comes from a study of blood T cell repertoires in COVID-19. Overall study context: Researchers got acute and convalescent COVID-19 samples from the United States, Italy and Spain. Sample material is recorded as cDNA or gDNA derived from T cells, B-cell-depleted T cells, or PBMCs.

V was clipped by 3 bases and J by 4 bases; unmatched bases: 3. This CDR3 has 14 amino acids. The germline V gene encodes CDR1 KGHSH and CDR2 LQKENI. Repertoires were generated with immunoSEQ multiplex PCR, while TCRdb's copy carries only in-frame clones and drops some. The sample includes about 160,000 clones, roughly 87% of them seen just once. Sequenced material: peripheral blood. This chain uses TRBV18 with TRBJ1-1; 9 positions agree with TRBD1. This receptor was identified in a woman in her sixties or seventies with active or convalescent COVID-19. CDR3 protein: CASSPGQGITEAFF. CDR3 in DNA: TGTGCCAGCTCACCGGGACAGGGAATCACTGAAGCTTTCTTT.